The clone carrying this TCR beta chain was counted ten times or more. The antigen is unknown. These data belong to a study of T cells in Graves' hyperthyroidism and ophthalmopathy. Study outcomes and limitations: The majority of expanded thyroid clonotypes above 0.001 also appeared in blood.

TCR beta CDR3 region amplification was performed from RNA transcripts. Researchers ran a first-round RT-PCR on the TCR CDR3 using the HTBI primer set. Using its own MiXCR run on the multiplex PCR reads, TCRdb lists one record per CDR3 protein. The data show 600,000 to 700,000 distinct CDR3 sequences, with under 15% seen just once and roughly 4.5% held by the top ten. Germline-derived CDR1 and CDR2 are SGHTA and FQGNSA. J was trimmed by 3 bases and V by 5 bases; bases with no gene match: 5. This CDR3 has 14 residues. Ophthalmopathy cases met thresholds of Clinical Activity Score at least 3, NOSPECS grade at least 4 and duration under 3 months. This sample holds PBMCs from under 11 ml fresh peripheral blood.

V usage is TRBV7-2 and J usage is TRBJ1-2; 8 bases map to TRBD1. The receptor comes from a middle-aged woman with Graves' ophthalmopathy. The sample was blood. The CDR3 protein is CASSPRTGHYGYTF. CDR3 nucleotides: TGTGCCAGCAGCCCCAGGACAGGGCACTATGGCTACACCTTC.